The entry below gives a single TCR beta chain sequence along with its context. Source study methods: How many nucleated cells were present was estimated from reference gene primer amplification. Assay: immunoSEQ multiplex PCR; the TCRdb copy retains only in-frame clones and omits some. The V and J calls and clone size come from that table; D and trimming were worked out from the DNA. The sample consists of roughly 290,000 clones, 75% to 95% of them appearing once. This CDR3 has 14 amino acids. The germline gives CDR1 MNHEY, CDR2 SVGEGT. J was trimmed by 7 bases and V by 2 bases; bases with no gene match: 6. The sample originates from a study of blood T cell repertoires in COVID-19. Background on the study: Specimens from acute and convalescent COVID-19 originated in the United States, Italy and Spain. T cells, B-cell-depleted T cells, or PBMCs provided the cDNA or gDNA that served as material.

While infection was still active, Seattle patients were enrolled and then followed longitudinally. V gene TRBV6-2 or TRBV6-3 combines with J gene TRBJ1-2; TRBD1 matches at 8 bases. This clonotype originated in a woman in her thirties with COVID-19, enrolled during active disease. The sequenced sample was peripheral blood. CDR3 nucleotide sequence: TGTGCCAGCAGTTACAAAGCAGGGGGCTCTGGCTACACCTTC. Its translation is CASSYKAGGSGYTF.